These 23 T cell receptor beta chains came from one sample sequenced in a study of identical twins. TCRdb analysed the 5' RACE reads with MiXCR anew, one entry per CDR3 protein. Among more than 1.5 million distinct CDR3 sequences, around 33% were seen once, and the ten largest hold less than 0.35%. Sequencing was performed on cord blood. Receptor source: a newborn girl in good health.

This rearrangement joins TRBV6-2 or TRBV6-3 to TRBJ2-2; TRBD2 might be the D (6 bases). Germline lookup yields CDR1 MNHEY and CDR2 SVGEGT. Trimming stripped 5 bases from V and 2 bases from J, with 12 bases between. This CDR3 spans 15 amino acids. CDR3 sequence (DNA): TGTGCCAGCAGTGGGATAGCGGAAAACACCGGGGAGCTGTTTTTT. Encoded protein: CASSGIAENTGELFF.

The chain is built from TRBV3-1 and TRBJ2-1; TRBD2 aligns across 10 bases. CDR3 length: 15 amino acids. CDR1 is LGHDT, CDR2 YNNKEL, per germline (reference sequence). After removal of 4 bases from V and 8 bases from J, the junction contained 8 bases not matched to a gene. CDR3 coding DNA: TGTGCCAGCAGCCGATCTAGCGGGGGTTACGATGAGCAGTTCTTC. Protein product: CASSRSSGGYDEQFF.

This clonotype was seen a handful of times. The chain combines TRBV3-1 with TRBJ2-5; 9 nucleotides align to TRBD2. Germline CDR1 is LGHDT and CDR2 is YNNKEL (reference sequence). V was clipped by 2 bases and J by 7 bases; unmatched bases: 17. This CDR3 is 18 amino acids long. CDR3 region: CASSQWVAGVSLRATQYF. DNA of the CDR3: TGTGCCAGCAGCCAATGGGTAGCGGGAGTATCCTTGAGAGCGACCCAGTACTTC.

The rearrangement links TRBV19 to TRBJ1-1; a possible D gene is TRBD1 (5 bases). Trimming left V 3 bases short and J 4 bases short, with 15 bases between. Germline assignment: CDR1 LNHDA and CDR2 SQIVND (reference sequence). The CDR3 extends over 15 amino acids. The CDR3 region is CASSIPQGKSTEAFF. For the CDR3, the DNA is TGTGCCAGTAGTATTCCCCAGGGAAAGAGCACTGAAGCTTTCTTT.

Notes on this clonotype: One end of the junction does not line up with germline, which may come from a read error. The V gene is TRBV9, the J gene TRBJ1-2; no clear D gene. This CDR3 is built from 14 residues. Germline loops: CDR1 SGDLS, CDR2 YYNGEE. In DNA, the CDR3 is TGTGTCAGCAGCGTAGCAGTGGGAAACTATGGCTACACCTTC. It translates to CVSSVAVGNYGYTF.

This clonotype came up a few times. V is TRBV7-9 and J is TRBJ2-3; no definite D call. The V gene lost 0 bases and the J gene lost 8 bases, with 12 bases spanning the gap. Germline CDR1 and CDR2: SEHNR and FQNEAQ (reference sequence). This CDR3 comprises 14 residues. This CDR3 is CASSLAGGVSTQYF. CDR3 coding DNA: TGTGCCAGCAGCTTAGCGGGCGGCGTTAGTACGCAGTATTTT.

This chain uses TRBV7-2 with TRBJ2-1, with 10 bases that match TRBD2. Germline assignment: CDR1 SGHTA and CDR2 FQGNSA. The CDR3 is made up of 18 amino acids. With V trimmed by 5 bases and J by 8 bases, 18 bases remained unmatched. The CDR3: CASSPSGRTSGPGDEQFF. CDR3 DNA: TGTGCCAGCAGCCCTTCCGGTCGGACTAGCGGTCCTGGCGATGAGCAGTTCTTC. Supplemented by reference TRBV7-2 and TRBJ2-1, the full variable domain reads GAGVSQSPSNKVTEKGKDVELRCDPISGHTALYWYRQSLGQGLEFLIYFQGNSAPDKSGLPSDRFSAERTGGSVSTLTIQRTQQEDSAVYLCASSPSGRTSGPGDEQFFGPGTRLTVL.

The chain combines TRBV25-1 with TRBJ2-1, with TRBD1 matching 9 bases. CDR1 and CDR2 from the germline V gene are MGHDK and SYGVNS. The V segment lost 6 bases and the J segment 6 bases; nucleotides outside the gene matches: 9. This CDR3 region has 15 residues. This CDR3 is CASSGPGTGSNEQFF. In DNA, the CDR3 is TGTGCCAGCAGCGGTCCCGGGACAGGGAGCAATGAGCAGTTCTTC.

This clonotype was detected only a few times. The junction departs from the called germline gene at one end, perhaps through a read error. V usage is TRBV20-1 and J usage is TRBJ2-7; TRBD1 agrees at 7 bases. This CDR3 has 14 amino acids. Per germline, CDR1 DFQATT and CDR2 SNEGSKA (reference sequence). CDR3 nucleotides: TGCAGTGCCCCACCTAGGACAGGCTCCAACGAGCAGTACTTC. It yields the protein CSAPPRTGSNEQYF.

This clonotype was counted between two and nine times. Relative to the germline gene, one junction end is altered; a read error may explain this. The chain joins TRBV20-1 to TRBJ2-7; TRBD1 aligns across 7 bases. Per the germline V gene, CDR1 is DFQATT and CDR2 is SNEGSKA (reference sequence). This CDR3 region has 14 residues. As DNA, the CDR3 is TGCAGTGCAAGAGCATGGGACAGAGCCTACGAGCAGTACTTC. Encoded protein: CSARAWDRAYEQYF.

The V gene is TRBV20-1, the J gene TRBJ2-2; D unclear. CDR3 length: 12 residues. The germline V gene has CDR1 DFQATT and CDR2 SNEGSKA (reference sequence). The V end lost 6 bases, the J end lost 4 bases, and 9 bases lay between the germline ends. This CDR3 reads CSAKSLTGELFF. CDR3 nucleotide sequence: TGCAGTGCCAAGAGCCTCACCGGGGAGCTGTTTTTT.

This clonotype was found a few times. V is TRBV29-1 and J is TRBJ2-5; TRBD1 matches 7 bases. Germline V gene data show CDR1 as SQVTM and CDR2 as ANQGSEA. This CDR3 has 13 residues. The J segment lost 5 bases and the V segment lost 6 bases, leaving 9 bases of the junction unmatched. CDR3 coding DNA: TGCAGCGTCAGGGGGATGTTACTGGAGACCCAGTACTTC. Translated, it gives CSVRGMLLETQYF.

The chain combines TRBV11-2 with TRBJ2-1, with 10 bases that match TRBD2. Germline V gives CDR1 SGHAT, CDR2 FQNNGV. The junction had 5 bases not matched to a gene; V was cut back by 0 bases and J by 0 bases. The CDR3 has 18 residues. The CDR3 here is CASSLDGASGSSYNEQFF. The CDR3 bases are TGTGCCAGCAGCTTAGATGGGGCTAGCGGGAGCTCCTACAATGAGCAGTTCTTC.

This rearrangement joins TRBV2 to TRBJ1-2, with unresolved D. Trimming removed 1 base at V and 2 bases at J, with 11 bases between. Germline loops: CDR1 SNHLY, CDR2 FYNNEI. CDR3 size: 15 residues. The CDR3 loop reads CASSEGPLANYGYTF. The DNA for the CDR3 is TGTGCCAGCAGTGAAGGGCCTCTTGCCAACTATGGCTACACCTTC. Drawing the rest from reference TRBV2 and TRBJ1-2, the complete variable domain is EPEVTQTPSHQVTQMGQEVILRCVPISNHLYFYWYRQILGQKVEFLVSFYNNEISEKSEIFDDQFSVERPDGSNFTLKIRSTKLEDSAMYFCASSEGPLANYGYTFGSGTRLTVV.

The rearrangement uses TRBV5-1 and TRBJ2-5; TRBD2 aligns across 10 bases. J gave up 11 bases and V 0 bases, and 10 bases lay outside the gene matches. Germline-derived CDR1 and CDR2 are SGHRS and YFSETQ. The length of the CDR3 is 15 residues. The CDR3 DNA reads as TGCGCCAGCAGCTTGGCTCCGGGACTAGCGAGTGAGCAGTACTTC. This translates into CASSLAPGLASEQYF.

The chain combines TRBV10-1 with TRBJ1-1; TRBD1 might be the D (5 bases). The CDR3 has 15 amino acids. The ends were cut back, 4 bases at V and 1 base at J, with 13 bases in the middle. Germline loops: CDR1 WNHNN, CDR2 SYGVQD (reference sequence). CDR3 loop: CASSGPGTPNTEAFF. The CDR3 nucleotides read TGCGCCAGCAGTGGGCCAGGGACCCCGAACACTGAAGCTTTCTTT.

This clonotype was seen more than once but under ten times. CDR3 sequence: CSARERTGIYEQYF. The CDR3 DNA is TGCAGTGCTAGAGAGAGGACAGGGATATACGAGCAGTACTTC. The chain has TRBV20-1 and TRBJ2-7; 8 bases align to TRBD1. This CDR3 comprises 14 residues. Germline-derived CDR1 and CDR2 are DFQATT and SNEGSKA (reference sequence). The junction had 5 bases not matched to a gene; V was cut back by 0 bases and J by 4 bases.

In this sample, this clonotype turned up a few times. CDR3 residues: CASSNPRTDPHTNYGYTF. The CDR3 DNA is TGCGCCAGCAGCAATCCCAGGACAGACCCTCATACTAACTATGGCTACACCTTC. The chain has TRBV4-1 and TRBJ1-2; a weak D match, TRBD1 (6 bases). Trimming removed 5 bases from V and 0 bases from J, with 22 bases in between. Germline CDR1 reads MGHRA; CDR2 reads YSYEKL. The CDR3 sequence is 18 residues long.

As for this clonotype: Mismatch with germline at one junction end may stem from a read error. CDR3 nucleotide sequence: TGTGTCAGCAGCCAAGGGGCTACGCTACTTCGGACCCAGTACTTC. It translates to CVSSQGATLLRTQYF. This chain uses TRBV14 with TRBJ2-4, with D possibly being TRBD1 (5 bases). The J call is doubtful: the DNA matches TRBJ2-5 better. The V gene's germline CDR1 is SGHDN and CDR2 FVKESK. The CDR3 sequence is 15 residues long.

V usage is TRBV7-9 and J usage is TRBJ1-4, with TRBD1 matching 10 bases. Trimming removed 5 bases from V and 5 bases from J; junction bases left unmatched: 11. CDR3 length: 17 residues. Germline CDR1 is SEHNR and CDR2 is FQNEAQ (reference sequence). CDR3 sequence reads: CASSVRTKDRGNEKLFF. The CDR3 region has the DNA TGTGCCAGCAGCGTAAGAACTAAGGACAGGGGGAATGAAAAACTGTTTTTT.

The sample holds a few counts of this clonotype. The chain links TRBV20-1 to TRBJ2-7; 9 bases match TRBD2. Germline values: CDR1 DFQATT, CDR2 SNEGSKA (reference sequence). The V segment lost 6 bases and the J segment 3 bases; nucleotides outside the gene matches: 9. CDR3 length equals 14 residues. CDR3 coding DNA: TGCAGTGCCCGCTTAGCGGGGGAAAACTACGAGCAGTACTTC. It translates to CSARLAGENYEQYF.

This chain joins TRBV28 and TRBJ2-5; D might be TRBD1 (5 bases). Trimming took 7 bases from V and 4 from J, leaving 16 bases between them. This CDR3 spans 14 amino acids. Per germline, CDR1 MDHEN and CDR2 SYDVKM. The CDR3 DNA reads TGTGCCAGCAATCAAGGAGCAGGGCCAGAGACCCAGTACTTC. Translated: CASNQGAGPETQYF.

V and J are TRBV5-1 and TRBJ2-3; D is unresolved. Trimming left V 0 bases short and J 2 bases short, with 7 bases between. There are 14 residues in the CDR3. Germline values: CDR1 SGHRS, CDR2 YFSETQ. As DNA, the CDR3 is TGCGCCAGCAGCTTGGAGTATTTCACAGATACGCAGTATTTT. Translating gives CASSLEYFTDTQYF.